These 22 T cell receptor beta chains were all obtained from the same sample, sequenced in a study of T-cell reconstitution after alpha-beta-depleted transplantation in children. This sample's TCRbeta library carried unique molecular identifier barcodes. TCRdb ran MiXCR on the PCR reads and lists one entry per CDR3 protein. The profile shows about 500,000 distinct CDR3 sequences, 32% of them singletons. Material: PBMCs from the stem cell graft donor, obtained from the stem cell graft. These receptors all come from a human donor who donated a stem cell graft to a child with aplastic anemia.

In its sample, this clonotype was seen a few times. This chain links TRBV15 with TRBJ1-5, with 12 bases identical to TRBD1. CDR3 size: 16 residues. Germline assignment: CDR1 LNHNV and CDR2 YYDKDF (reference sequence). V shed 3 bases, J shed 3 bases, and the junction held 3 bases outside the gene matches. The CDR3 here is CATSSGTGGVNQPQHF. CDR3 DNA sequence: TGTGCCACCAGCAGCGGGACAGGGGGCGTCAATCAGCCCCAGCATTTT.

The sample holds a few counts of this clonotype. This chain links TRBV7-2 with TRBJ2-7, with 9 bases fitting TRBD2. The CDR3 has 14 residues. Germline V lookup: CDR1 SGHTA, CDR2 FQGNSA. After removal of 1 base from V and 6 bases from J, the junction contained 4 bases not matched to a gene. The DNA for the CDR3 is TGTGCCAGCAGCTTAGTGGCGGGAGGGTCCGAGCAGTACTTC. Its protein is CASSLVAGGSEQYF.

This chain joins TRBV12-3 or TRBV12-4 and TRBJ2-5; D tentatively reads TRBD1 or TRBD2 (5 bases each). CDR3 length: 14 amino acids. V dropped 2 bases and J dropped 6 bases, with 13 bases sitting between them. The CDR3 region has the DNA TGTGCCAGCAGTTTAATCGGGGCTGGAAAGACCCAGTACTTC. Its translation is CASSLIGAGKTQYF.

This clonotype occurred a few times. The rearrangement joins TRBV6-6 to TRBJ2-2; D is undetermined. The CDR3 length is 11 residues. Germline V gene lookup returns CDR1 MNHNY and CDR2 SVGAGI (reference sequence). Trimming left V 6 bases short and J 4 bases short, with 3 bases between. The CDR3 coding sequence is TGTGCCAGCAGGTCCACCGGGGAGCTGTTTTTT. It yields the protein CASRSTGELFF.

This clonotype was detected a few times. The rearrangement links TRBV6-2 or TRBV6-3 to TRBJ2-5; 9 bases agree with TRBD1. Germline values: CDR1 MNHEY, CDR2 SVGEGT. The CDR3 is made up of 16 amino acids. Germline trimming cut 2 bases from V and 5 bases from J; bases unmatched to any gene: 9. The CDR3 spells CASSYPTQGAVETQYF. Here the CDR3 DNA reads TGTGCCAGCAGTTACCCCACACAGGGGGCCGTGGAGACCCAGTACTTC.

The chain is built from TRBV20-1 and TRBJ2-7; D uncertain. The CDR3 consists of 12 residues. Trimming pared 6 bases from V and 3 bases from J, leaving 12 bases between. Germline V CDR1 and CDR2: DFQATT, SNEGSKA (reference sequence). The CDR3 here is CSAARSVYEQYV. Written as DNA, the CDR3 is TGCAGTGCCGCTAGGTCAGTCTACGAGCAGTACGTC.

This clonotype was detected ten times or more. The chain links TRBV18 to TRBJ2-3; D not resolved. The CDR3 loop spans 11 amino acids. Germline loops: CDR1 KGHSH, CDR2 LQKENI. Trimming took off 8 bases at V and 2 bases at J, with 5 bases between the two ends. Here the CDR3 reads CASSPTDTQYF. Here the CDR3 DNA reads TGTGCCAGCAGCCCCACAGATACGCAGTATTTT.

This clonotype was counted between two and nine times. The gene calls are TRBV5-1 and TRBJ2-1; 12 bases are a match to TRBD2. The CDR3 contains 17 residues. Germline values: CDR1 SGHRS, CDR2 YFSETQ. V was pared by 4 bases and J by 0 bases, with 5 bases of the junction left unmatched. Written as DNA, the CDR3 is TGCGCCAGCAGCCCTGGGACTAGCGGGTACTCCTACAATGAGCAGTTCTTC. Translation: CASSPGTSGYSYNEQFF.

The chain is built from TRBV7-9 and TRBJ2-2, with TRBD1 identical over 8 bases. The germline V gene has CDR1 SEHNR and CDR2 FQNEAQ (reference sequence). V lost 5 bases and J lost 3; bases outside the gene matches: 5. CDR3 length: 15 amino acids. DNA of the CDR3: TGTGCCAGCAGCCCCAGGGGGCGCGACACCGGGGAGCTGTTTTTT. This translates into CASSPRGRDTGELFF.

V usage is TRBV20-1 and J usage is TRBJ2-7; 9 nucleotides agree with TRBD2. J gave up 4 bases and V 0 bases, and 13 bases lay outside the gene matches. This CDR3 region has 17 residues. Germline V gene sequence: CDR1 DFQATT, CDR2 SNEGSKA (reference sequence). In DNA form, the CDR3 reads TGCAGTGCTAGAGATCGAGGGGGGCTAGCGGGACAATACGAGCAGTACTTC. It specifies CSARDRGGLAGQYEQYF.

The chain has TRBV6-1 and TRBJ2-2, with TRBD2 matching 10 bases. This CDR3 comprises 15 residues. CDR1 MNHNS and CDR2 SASEGT come from the germline V gene. J was trimmed by 7 bases and V by 5 bases; bases with no gene match: 7. In DNA form, the CDR3 reads TGTGCCAGCAGTAAGCGGGAGGGCCGGAGCGGGGAGCTGTTTTTT. This translates into CASSKREGRSGELFF.

This clonotype has just one count. The chain has TRBV20-1 and TRBJ2-7; D possibly corresponds to TRBD2 (6 bases). This CDR3 is built from 13 residues. Germline V gene data show CDR1 as DFQATT and CDR2 as SNEGSKA (reference sequence). V lost 6 bases and J 6 bases, leaving 18 bases between the germline ends. For the CDR3, the DNA is TGCAGTGCCCCCTCCCCGACTAGTCGCGAGCAGTACGTC. This sequence encodes CSAPSPTSREQYV.

The genes are TRBV4-2 and TRBJ1-5, with unresolved D. The CDR3 has 15 amino acids. Per germline, CDR1 LGHNA and CDR2 YNFKEQ. V was cut by 1 base and J by 0 bases, with 7 bases left in between. CDR3 sequence reads: CASSQVAVSNQPQHF. The CDR3 DNA is TGTGCCAGCAGCCAAGTCGCGGTTAGCAATCAGCCCCAGCATTTT.

The J gene is TRBJ2-3, the V gene TRBV11-2; D is perhaps TRBD2 (5 bases). Between the trimmed V and J ends, which lost 5 bases and 0 bases, there was a span of 27 bases. This CDR3 region has 20 residues. Per the germline V gene, CDR1 is SGHAT and CDR2 is FQNNGV. The CDR3 loop is CASSIRGIVSLDPSTDTQYF. The CDR3 nucleotides are TGTGCCAGCAGCATCCGAGGGATCGTGTCTTTAGATCCTAGCACAGATACGCAGTATTTT.

The gene calls are TRBV29-1 and TRBJ1-2; TRBD1 might be the D (5 bases). This CDR3 region has 11 residues. Germline V CDR1 and CDR2: SQVTM, ANQGSEA. The CDR3 DNA follows: TGCAGTGTCGGAACAGGCTATGGCTACACCTTC. It yields the protein CSVGTGYGYTF.

The chain carries TRBV27 and TRBJ2-2; 7 positions match TRBD2. Germline CDR1 reads MNHEY; CDR2 reads SMNVEV (reference sequence). Unmatched junction bases numbered 11, after V lost 2 bases and J lost 5 bases. The CDR3 has 17 residues. This CDR3 reads CASSLLPRGRGTGELFF. The CDR3 bases are TGTGCCAGCAGTTTACTCCCGAGAGGGAGGGGAACCGGGGAGCTGTTTTTT.

As to this clonotype: The junction departs from germline at one end; a sequencing error may be responsible. The J gene is TRBJ2-1, the V gene TRBV4-3; D may match TRBD1 or TRBD2 (5 bases each). The CDR3 is 11 amino acids. Germline V CDR1 and CDR2: LGHNA, YSLEER. The CDR3 DNA reads TGCGCCAGCAGCCAACCGGGACCAATGATCTTC. It codes for CASSQPGPMIF.

This rearrangement joins TRBV7-9 to TRBJ2-7; D unresolved. V was trimmed by 2 bases and J by 6 bases, leaving 8 bases between them. Per the germline V gene, CDR1 is SEHNR and CDR2 is FQNEAQ (reference sequence). This CDR3 is built from 12 residues. The CDR3 is CASSLKGGEQYV. CDR3 DNA sequence: TGTGCCAGCAGCTTAAAGGGCGGCGAGCAGTACGTC.

This clonotype was seen many times. A much larger clone sits a single nucleotide away, making a read error possible. J is TRBJ2-1 and V is TRBV6-2 or TRBV6-3; 7 bases are a match to TRBD2. Losses at the gene ends were 4 bases for V and 6 bases for J; bases not matched to a gene: 0. CDR3 length: 12 amino acids. The germline CDR1 and CDR2 sequences are MNHEY and SVGEGT. The CDR3 region has the DNA TGTGCCAGCAGTTGGGGGGGCAATGAGCAGTTCTTC. Its translation: CASSWGGNEQFF.

V is TRBV20-1 and J is TRBJ1-5, with 10 nucleotides matching TRBD1. J lost 0 bases, V lost 5 bases, and 4 bases had no gene match. The length of the CDR3 is 15 residues. The germline gives CDR1 DFQATT, CDR2 SNEGSKA (reference sequence). The CDR3: CSAGGQGISNQPQHF. CDR3 nucleotide sequence: TGCAGTGCTGGGGGACAGGGGATTAGCAATCAGCCCCAGCATTTT.

V usage is TRBV5-5 and J usage is TRBJ1-1; D is uncertain. The CDR3 loop spans 14 amino acids. The V gene lost 4 bases and the J gene lost 0 bases, with 10 bases spanning the gap. The germline gives CDR1 SGHKS, CDR2 YYEKEE (reference sequence). The CDR3 region has the DNA TGTGCCAGCAGCCAAGGAGTCATGAACACTGAAGCTTTCTTT. Translating it yields CASSQGVMNTEAFF.

The chain has TRBV16 and TRBJ1-2; 7 bases are shared with TRBD1. From germline, CDR1 is KGHSY and CDR2 FQNENV. Germline trimming cut 3 bases from V and 5 bases from J; bases unmatched to any gene: 6. The CDR3 loop spans 14 amino acids. CDR3 loop: CASSHIRQGYGYTF. In DNA form, the CDR3 reads TGTGCCAGCAGCCACATACGACAGGGATATGGCTACACCTTC.